The source of this T cell receptor beta chain is a study of shared clonotypes between healthy human individuals. Study-level background: The plates for each donor numbered three CD4 naive, three CD4 memory, two CD8 naive and one CD8 memory. Study results and limitations: Rarefaction curves obtained for sorted subsets showed sequencing incomplete despite large depth. Approximately 4.9% of naive CD4 clonotypes were shared across several donors. The authors sampled blood alone, and tissue repertoires likely differ.

Germline assignment: CDR1 SGHAT and CDR2 FQNNGV. This CDR3 region has 12 residues. V lost 5 bases, J lost 4 bases, and 8 bases lay in between. Here immunoSEQ multiplex PCR was the method, and the copy in TCRdb shows in-frame clones only, minus some. The table has approximately 810,000 clones, 90% to 95% seen once. Cells designated naive CD8 were CD45RO-negative and were positively selected for CCR7, with terminally differentiated effector memory CD45RA+ cells excluded. Of note for this clone: Its antigen is not identified.

J is TRBJ2-5 and V is TRBV11-2; perhaps TRBD2 as D (6 bases). The sample comprised naive CD8+ T cells sorted from blood. The sequence was collected from a man between 25 and 39 years old in good health. The CDR3 nucleotides read TGTGCCAGCAGCACCGGGGGAGAGACCCAGTACTTC. This codes for CASSTGGETQYF.